This T cell receptor beta chain was found in a study of T cell responses to AZD1222 COVID-19 vaccine. Study results and limitations: The breadth and depth of Spike-specific TCRs increased once two AZD1222 doses had been given. Donors were mostly white British, more females; clonal diversity possibly underestimated. It was only after the peak T cell response that any repertoires were sampled.

Assay: immunoSEQ multiplex PCR; the TCRdb copy retains only in-frame clones and omits some. The sample yields tens of thousands of clones, roughly 85% seen once. CDR1 DFQATT and CDR2 SNEGSKA come from the germline V gene (reference sequence). This CDR3 contains 10 residues. For this clone: Its antigen is as yet unknown. Relative to the germline gene, one junction end is altered; a read error may explain this.

The material was peripheral blood, obtained on day 0 of AZD1222 vaccination. The receptor was derived from an adult in good health. V gene TRBV20-1 combines with J gene TRBJ1-1; D is possibly TRBD1 (5 bases). The CDR3 sequence is CTQGRTEAFF. CDR3 nucleotides: TGTACCCAGGGACGCACTGAAGCTTTCTTT.